The present T cell receptor (beta chain) was sequenced within a study of T cell responses to AZD1222 COVID-19 vaccine (dated by TCRdb to about 2021). Some background on the complete study: AZD1222 recipients with second doses at about 4 weeks or about 12 weeks were pooled, because spike-specific TCR depth and breadth did not differ between schedules. Enrollment into the trials was organized by age into subgroups of 18-55, 56-69 and 70-plus years, and those subgroups contained approximately 160, 26 and 62 TCR-sequenced participants, respectively. A total of 230 to 250 trial participants underwent TCR sequencing, of whom around 200 received two doses of AZD1222 and about 25 received two doses of the MenACWY control vaccine.

The junction carries 10 bases between V and J, which are trimmed by 3 bases and 4 bases respectively. CDR1 ENHRY and CDR2 SYGVKD are derived from the germline V gene. Including cysteine and phenylalanine, the CDR3 has 13 amino acids. Only the CDR3 portion is preserved as DNA: 39 bases, with reading frame beginning at the first base. Concerning this clone itself: Its binding antigen is unknown. Within one base of it there is no much larger clone, and no base qualities were kept.

The study at large found these results: Nearly half of unique spike-specific TCRs reportedly recognized epitopes outside regions mutated in the B.1.351 and B.1.1.7 variants. In the small 56-69-year group, the increase in depth fell short of significance, most likely because of low power. Participants were mostly white British, with more females than males. The authors suggested clonal diversity may have been underestimated. The vaccine-associated CD4 TCRs covered the entire spike protein, and the dominant responses fell in regions 160-218 and 743-854. Only five to seven AZD1222 recipients were SARS-CoV-2 seropositive at baseline, limiting conclusions about previously exposed vaccinees. Because no samples from the day 14 peak response were available, repertoires could be characterized only after the peak T cell response. A significant rise in spike-specific TCR breadth and depth was observed after two AZD1222 doses relative to day 0 and relative to MenACWY recipients.

The CDR3 regions of human TCRbeta chains were subjected to immunosequencing. Under the source paper's analysis protocol: TCRs in the repertoires were compared against a reference library of SARS-CoV-2-specific TCRs that had been generated with the MIRA antigen-specificity platform. Breadth was defined as the fraction of unique TCRs that were SARS-CoV-2-associated. Depth was defined as the fraction of total T cells that were SARS-CoV-2-associated. Using the MIRA data, each spike-specific TCR was mapped to the spike region that the TCR reacts to and placed in a CD4 or CD8 class. Log10-transformed breadth and depth values were compared by one-way ANOVA with Sidak's multiple comparisons tests. What TCRdb holds here is the immuneACCESS table cut down to in-frame rearrangements. Part of the clones is not present; checked against another copy, under half of the missing clones reflect an unresolved V gene, and the others are unexplained. V and J calls and clone size come straight from that table; D and trimming were deduced from the DNA. For this sample there are 200,000 to 300,000 clones; 90% to 95% appear just once. In total, the top ten clones hold 0.5% to 0.65% of the sample.

This sample's time point label indicates: baseline before first vaccination. The vaccinee samples were drawn from two UK trials, COV001 and COV002, one of which was a single-blind randomized controlled phase 2/3 trial testing AZD1222 (ChAdOx1 nCoV-19) in healthy adults. For TCRbeta chain sequencing, PBMC samples from trial participants were taken at day 0 and at day 28 after the second dose. This TCR came from an adult in good health. The sequenced sample was peripheral blood, obtained on day 0 of AZD1222 vaccination. Here the chain combines TRBV10-3 and TRBJ2-7, with no D gene named confidently. Here is the DNA: TGTGCCATCAGTGATACCGGTCGGTACGAGCAGTACTTC. This yields the protein CAISDTGRYEQYF.